Below, 3 T cell receptor beta chains from the same sample are listed, as sequenced in a study of OX40 agonist ivuxolimab in advanced cancers. The library was obtained by the immunoSEQ multiplex PCR assay. TCRdb stores this immuneACCESS table with in-frame sequences only. Part of the clones is absent; in the studies checked, under half of the shortfall reflects unresolved V genes, and no reason is known for the rest. The sample table records fewer than 35,000 clones; around 83% of these occur just once. The ten largest clonotypes hold under 30% of the sample. The starting material was CD4+ or CD8+ T cells sorted from blood, obtained in a trial of the OX40 agonist ivuxolimab. The receptors were gathered from an adult with an advanced solid tumor such as melanoma, head and neck, liver or kidney cancer.

The V and J genes are TRBV19 and TRBJ1-6, with D tentatively TRBD1 (6 bases). Between the trimmed V and J ends, which lost 5 bases and 9 bases, there was a span of 11 bases. The CDR3 totals 13 residues. The V gene's germline CDR1 is LNHDA and CDR2 SQIVND (reference sequence). CDR3 sequence (DNA): TGTGCCAGTAGTGCCGGACAGACTTCACCCCTCCACTTT. It encodes CASSAGQTSPLHF.

Here the CDR3 reads CASSQRPTSGEETQYF. In DNA, the CDR3 is TGCGCCAGCAGCCAAAGGCCCACTAGCGGAGAAGAGACCCAGTACTTC. The chain is built from TRBV4-1 and TRBJ2-5; the match to TRBD2 covers 8 bases. The V gene end was trimmed by 2 bases and the J gene end by 3 bases; junction bases not matched to a gene: 8. In germline, CDR1 is MGHRA, CDR2 YSYEKL. The CDR3 has 16 residues.

This clone was found once. The chain is built from TRBV7-2 and TRBJ2-3, with 8 nucleotides matching TRBD2. Germline CDR1 reads SGHTA; CDR2 reads FQGNSA. V trimming: 11 bases; J trimming: 6 bases; junction bases outside the gene matches: 7. The CDR3 length is 12 residues. DNA of the CDR3: TGTGCCGGGCGGGAGGCCGGGGATACGCAGTATTTT. Protein sequence: CAGREAGDTQYF.